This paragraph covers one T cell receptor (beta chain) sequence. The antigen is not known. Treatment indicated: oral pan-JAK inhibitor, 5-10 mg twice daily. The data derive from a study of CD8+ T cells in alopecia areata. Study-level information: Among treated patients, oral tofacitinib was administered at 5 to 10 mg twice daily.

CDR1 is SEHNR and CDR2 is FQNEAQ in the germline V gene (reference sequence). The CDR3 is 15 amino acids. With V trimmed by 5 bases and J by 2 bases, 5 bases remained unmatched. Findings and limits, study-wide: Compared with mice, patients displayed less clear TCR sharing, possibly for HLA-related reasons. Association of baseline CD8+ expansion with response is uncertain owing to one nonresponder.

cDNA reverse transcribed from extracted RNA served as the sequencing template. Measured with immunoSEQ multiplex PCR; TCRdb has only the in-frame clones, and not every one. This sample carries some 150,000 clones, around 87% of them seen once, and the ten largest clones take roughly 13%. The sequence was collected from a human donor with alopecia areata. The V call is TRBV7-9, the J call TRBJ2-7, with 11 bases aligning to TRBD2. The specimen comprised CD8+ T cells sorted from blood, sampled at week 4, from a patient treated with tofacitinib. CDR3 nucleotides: TGTGCCAGCAGCCAAGATAGCGGGGGGGCCTACGAGCAGTACTTC. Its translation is CASSQDSGGAYEQYF.